This record concerns one T cell receptor (beta chain) sequence. The sample comes from a study of technical replicates of blood from a few donors. V lost 4 bases, J lost 6 bases, and 6 bases stayed unmatched. This CDR3 spans 14 amino acids. Looked up from germline, CDR1 is SGHRS and CDR2 is YFSETQ. The table came from immunoSEQ multiplex PCR; TCRdb's copy has only in-frame clones and leaves some out. The data show approximately 79,000 clones, approximately 95% seen once. Sequenced: T cells isolated from PBMCs. The TCR comes from a human donor in good health. The rearrangement joins TRBV5-1 to TRBJ2-2; TRBD2 matches at 7 bases. CDR3 coding DNA: TGCGCCAGCAGCCCGGGGACTACTGCCGGGGAGCTGTTTTTT. As protein: CASSPGTTAGELFF.